These 17 T cell receptor beta chains were all obtained from the same sample, sequenced in a study of T cells in localized non-small cell lung cancer (dated by TCRdb to the early 2020s). Library preparation used the immunoSEQ multiplex PCR assay. TCRdb re-hosts the immuneACCESS table, in-frame sequences only. Its copies lack some clones; in the studies checked, an unresolved V gene accounts for under half of them, and the cause for the rest is not known. Counted in this sample were 23,000 or so clones; 70% to 90% of them appeared once. Approximately 5% of the sample rests with the top ten. The specimen was peripheral blood, collected before any cancer treatment. All receptors derive from a male donor aged 60 or over with stage II squamous cell lung carcinoma.

CDR3 loop: CASSSPEGLYEQYF. CDR3 sequence (DNA): TGTGCCAGCAGCTCCCCGGAGGGGCTTTACGAGCAGTACTTC. The chain combines TRBV7-2 with TRBJ2-7; a weak D match, TRBD2 (6 bases). The CDR3 sequence is 14 residues long. Trimming stripped 4 bases from V and 4 bases from J, with 14 bases between. Germline values: CDR1 SGHTA, CDR2 FQGNSA.

The rearrangement uses TRBV9 and TRBJ2-1, with TRBD2 matching 13 bases. V lost 3 bases and J lost 0; bases outside the gene matches: 6. Germline V gene data show CDR1 as SGDLS and CDR2 as YYNGEE. CDR3 length: 18 amino acids. In DNA, the CDR3 is TGTGCCAGCAGCGCCGGGACTAGCGGGGTTAGCTCCTACAATGAGCAGTTCTTC. Translated: CASSAGTSGVSSYNEQFF.

This chain connects TRBV6-5 to TRBJ1-6; TRBD1 agrees at 7 bases. The V segment lost 8 bases and the J segment 10 bases; nucleotides outside the gene matches: 8. Germline-derived CDR1 and CDR2 are MNHEY and SVGAGI. There are 13 residues in the CDR3. For the CDR3, the DNA is TGTGCCAGCGCTCGGGACAGACGGTCACCCCTCCACTTT. Protein: CASARDRRSPLHF.

There are a few counts of this clone. This chain uses TRBV10-2 with TRBJ2-1, with 9 bases lining up with TRBD2. This CDR3 is 15 amino acids long. The germline V gene has CDR1 WSHSY and CDR2 SAAADI. With 7 bases clipped from V and 6 bases from J, the junction kept 10 bases outside the gene matches. This CDR3 is CASKQSGGKINEQFF. CDR3 nucleotide sequence: TGCGCCAGCAAACAAAGCGGGGGGAAAATCAATGAGCAGTTCTTC.

The chain links TRBV19 to TRBJ2-1, with D unresolved. The CDR3 totals 15 residues. CDR1 and CDR2 from the germline V gene are LNHDA and SQIVND (reference sequence). Trimming pared 5 bases from V and 3 bases from J, leaving 14 bases between. CDR3 loop: CASSGIGAIYNEQFF. In nucleotides, the CDR3 is TGTGCCAGTAGTGGGATCGGAGCCATCTACAATGAGCAGTTCTTC.

The chain links TRBV19 to TRBJ2-3, with 12 bases aligning to TRBD1. Germline values: CDR1 LNHDA, CDR2 SQIVND (reference sequence). The CDR3 runs 16 residues. The V segment lost 4 bases and the J segment 7 bases; nucleotides outside the gene matches: 9. The CDR3 reads CASSTLRDRGRNTQYF. For the CDR3, the DNA is TGTGCCAGTAGTACACTCCGGGACAGGGGGCGAAATACGCAGTATTTT.

The rearrangement joins TRBV5-1 to TRBJ1-1, with D hard to call. V was pared by 5 bases and J by 2 bases, with 10 bases between. The V gene's germline CDR1 is SGHRS and CDR2 YFSETQ. The CDR3 spans 13 residues. The CDR3 loop is CASRSGRNTEAFF. The CDR3 nucleotides are TGCGCCAGCAGGAGTGGGAGAAACACTGAAGCTTTCTTT.

The chain couples TRBV7-9 to TRBJ2-1; D perhaps matches TRBD2 (7 bases). The CDR3 contains 19 residues. Trimming took 5 bases from V and 0 from J, leaving 23 bases between them. Germline V gene sequence: CDR1 SEHNR, CDR2 FQNEAQ (reference sequence). The CDR3 here is CASSHLRGRGGSSYNEQFF. The CDR3 DNA sequence: TGTGCCAGCAGCCATCTTCGAGGAAGGGGGGGGAGCTCCTACAATGAGCAGTTCTTC.

The rearrangement links TRBV6-5 to TRBJ2-7; 7 bases fit TRBD1. The CDR3 has 13 residues. Germline CDR1 and CDR2: MNHEY and SVGAGI. V lost 7 bases and J lost 1; bases outside the gene matches: 4. The CDR3 coding sequence is TGTGCCAGCATCCGACAGGGATCCTACGAGCAGTACTTC. Protein sequence: CASIRQGSYEQYF.

J is TRBJ1-3 and V is TRBV2; 9 positions match TRBD1. Germline CDR1 SNHLY, CDR2 FYNNEI. V was clipped by 4 bases and J by 4 bases; unmatched bases: 5. CDR3 size: 15 residues. DNA of the CDR3: TGTGCCAGCAGTGCCGGACAGGGGATAGGAAACACCATATATTTT. This sequence encodes CASSAGQGIGNTIYF.

The V call is TRBV5-1, the J call TRBJ1-6, with D possibly matching TRBD1 (6 bases). With 0 bases removed from V and 10 bases from J, the gap between germline ends came to 17 bases. Germline CDR1 is SGHRS and CDR2 is YFSETQ. This CDR3 region has 16 residues. CDR3 region: CASSLDPGGHGSPLHF. CDR3 sequence (DNA): TGCGCCAGCAGCTTGGATCCCGGGGGGCATGGATCACCCCTCCACTTT.

The gene calls are TRBV5-5 and TRBJ2-3, with a weak D call TRBD1 (7 bases). Germline CDR1 SGHKS, CDR2 YYEKEE (reference sequence). The CDR3 is 14 amino acids. V dropped 1 base and J dropped 8 bases, with 14 bases sitting between them. CDR3 amino acids: CASSLRGQEGTQYF. The CDR3 DNA sequence: TGTGCCAGCAGCTTGAGGGGGCAGGAGGGTACGCAGTATTTT.

The V and J genes are TRBV10-2 and TRBJ2-3, with D hard to call. The germline CDR1 and CDR2 sequences are WSHSY and SAAADI. The CDR3 loop spans 14 amino acids. V was pared by 6 bases and J by 3 bases, with 13 bases between. As DNA, the CDR3 is TGCGCCAGCAGGCCGGGCCAGCTGACAGATACGCAGTATTTT. This sequence encodes CASRPGQLTDTQYF.

CDR3 loop: CASSRDGSNTEAFF. The CDR3 region has the DNA TGTGCCAGCAGTCGGGACGGGTCGAACACTGAAGCTTTCTTT. This rearrangement joins TRBV9 to TRBJ1-1; D may be TRBD1 (5 bases). CDR1 is SGDLS and CDR2 is YYNGEE in the germline V gene. CDR3 size: 14 residues. V was clipped by 5 bases and J by 1 base, with 12 bases between them.

This clone is a singleton in its sample. This chain joins TRBV7-2 and TRBJ2-2; tentatively, D is TRBD1 or TRBD2 (7 bases each). From germline, CDR1 is SGHTA and CDR2 FQGNSA. The V end was cut by 2 bases, the J end by 5 bases, with 18 bases between. CDR3 length: 17 residues. CDR3 sequence reads: CASSLRGPGGQTGELFF. For the CDR3, the DNA is TGTGCCAGCAGCTTAAGGGGGCCCGGGGGGCAAACCGGGGAGCTGTTTTTT.

This chain connects TRBV6-6 to TRBJ2-2; TRBD1 might be the D (6 bases). V shed 5 bases and J shed 1 base, with 8 bases lying between them. Germline V gives CDR1 MNHNY, CDR2 SVGAGI (reference sequence). The CDR3 totals 14 residues. CDR3 nucleotide sequence: TGTGCCAGCAGTCGAGGGGGGAACACCGGGGAGCTGTTTTTT. This encodes CASSRGGNTGELFF.

The chain employs TRBV28 and TRBJ2-3; either TRBD1 or TRBD2 may supply D (5 bases each). Per germline, CDR1 MDHEN and CDR2 SYDVKM. Trimming removed 2 bases at V and 4 bases at J, with 10 bases between. The CDR3 runs to 14 residues. The CDR3 DNA is TGTGCCAGCAGTTTACCCGGGACCGCAGATACGCAGTATTTT. This encodes CASSLPGTADTQYF. Combining the CDR3 with reference TRBV28 and TRBJ2-3 gives the whole variable domain DVKVTQSSRYLVKRTGEKVFLECVQDMDHENMFWYRQDPGLGLRLIYFSYDVKMKEKGDIPEGYSVSREKKERFSLILESASTNQTSMYLCASSLPGTADTQYFGPGTRLTVL.